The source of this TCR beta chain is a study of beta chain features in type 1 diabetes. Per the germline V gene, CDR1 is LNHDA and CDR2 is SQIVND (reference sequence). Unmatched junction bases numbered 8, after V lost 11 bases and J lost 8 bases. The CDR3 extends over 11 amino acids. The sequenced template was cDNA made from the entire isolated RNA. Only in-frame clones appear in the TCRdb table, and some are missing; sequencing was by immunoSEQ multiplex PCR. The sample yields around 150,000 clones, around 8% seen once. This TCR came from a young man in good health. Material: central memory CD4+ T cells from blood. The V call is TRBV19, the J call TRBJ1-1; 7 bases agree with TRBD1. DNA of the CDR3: TGTGCCGGAAGACAGGGAGGCGAAGCTTTCTTT. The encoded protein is CAGRQGGEAFF.